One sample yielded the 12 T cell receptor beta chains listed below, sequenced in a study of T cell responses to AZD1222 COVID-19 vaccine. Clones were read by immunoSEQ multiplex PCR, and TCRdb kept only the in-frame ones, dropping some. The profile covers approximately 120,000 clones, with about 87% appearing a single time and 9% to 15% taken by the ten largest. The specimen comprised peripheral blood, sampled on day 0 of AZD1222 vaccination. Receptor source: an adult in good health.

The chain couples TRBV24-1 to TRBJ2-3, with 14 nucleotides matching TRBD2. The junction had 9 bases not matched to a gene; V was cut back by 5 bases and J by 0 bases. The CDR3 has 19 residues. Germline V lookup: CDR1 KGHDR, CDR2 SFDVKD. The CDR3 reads CATSGSTSGRGQSTDTQYF. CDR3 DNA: TGTGCCACCAGTGGATCGACTAGCGGGAGGGGGCAGAGCACAGATACGCAGTATTTT.

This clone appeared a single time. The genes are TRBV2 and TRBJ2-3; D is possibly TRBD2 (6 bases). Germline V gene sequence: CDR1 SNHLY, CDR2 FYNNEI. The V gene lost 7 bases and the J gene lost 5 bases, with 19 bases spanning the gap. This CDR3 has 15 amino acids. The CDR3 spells CASKASALPGDTQYF. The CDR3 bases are TGTGCCAGCAAGGCTAGCGCCCTCCCCGGAGATACGCAGTATTTT. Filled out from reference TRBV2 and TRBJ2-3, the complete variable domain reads EPEVTQTPSHQVTQMGQEVILRCVPISNHLYFYWYRQILGQKVEFLVSFYNNEISEKSEIFDDQFSVERPDGSNFTLKIRSTKLEDSAMYFCASKASALPGDTQYFGPGTRLTVL.

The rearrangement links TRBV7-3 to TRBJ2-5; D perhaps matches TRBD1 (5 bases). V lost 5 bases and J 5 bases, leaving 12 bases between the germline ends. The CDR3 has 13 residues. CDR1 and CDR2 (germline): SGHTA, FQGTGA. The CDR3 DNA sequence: TGTGCCAGCAGCGCTGCGCCAGGGGAGACCCAGTACTTC. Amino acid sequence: CASSAAPGETQYF.

The CDR3 coding sequence is TGCAGCGTTTGGGGCGGAACTGAAGCTTTCTTT. It translates to CSVWGGTEAFF. The chain combines TRBV29-1 with TRBJ1-1, with a possible D match to TRBD1 (5 bases). The CDR3 loop spans 11 amino acids. Trimming removed 5 bases at V and 5 bases at J, with 9 bases between. Germline V gives CDR1 SQVTM, CDR2 ANQGSEA.

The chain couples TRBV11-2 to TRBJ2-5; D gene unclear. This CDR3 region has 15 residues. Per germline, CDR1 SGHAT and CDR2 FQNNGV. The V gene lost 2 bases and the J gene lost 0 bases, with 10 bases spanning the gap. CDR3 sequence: CASSLYSADQETQYF. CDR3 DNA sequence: TGTGCCAGCAGCTTATACTCGGCAGACCAAGAGACCCAGTACTTC.

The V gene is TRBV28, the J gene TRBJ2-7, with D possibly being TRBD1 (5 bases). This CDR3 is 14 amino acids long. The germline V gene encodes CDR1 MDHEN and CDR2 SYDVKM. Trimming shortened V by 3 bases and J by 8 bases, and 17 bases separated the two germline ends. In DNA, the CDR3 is TGTGCCAGCAGTTTGCGGCAGGGTATTGGGAAGCAGTACTTC. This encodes CASSLRQGIGKQYF.

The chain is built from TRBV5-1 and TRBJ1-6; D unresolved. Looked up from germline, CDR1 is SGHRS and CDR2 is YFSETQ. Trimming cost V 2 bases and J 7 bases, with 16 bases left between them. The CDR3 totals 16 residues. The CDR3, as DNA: TGCGCCAGCAGCTTATGGCCGACCCAAGAAAATTCACCCCTCCACTTT. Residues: CASSLWPTQENSPLHF.

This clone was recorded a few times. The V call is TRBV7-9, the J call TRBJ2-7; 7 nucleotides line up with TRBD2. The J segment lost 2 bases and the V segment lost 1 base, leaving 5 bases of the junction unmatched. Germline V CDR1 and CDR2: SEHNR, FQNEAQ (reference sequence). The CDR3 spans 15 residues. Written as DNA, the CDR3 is TGTGCCAGCAGCTTAGGGTCTGGGAGGGCCTACGAGCAGTACTTC. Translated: CASSLGSGRAYEQYF.

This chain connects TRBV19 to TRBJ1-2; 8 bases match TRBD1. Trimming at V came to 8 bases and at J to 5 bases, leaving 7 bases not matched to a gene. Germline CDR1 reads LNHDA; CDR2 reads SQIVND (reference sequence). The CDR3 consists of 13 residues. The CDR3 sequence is CASRPGGAYGYTF. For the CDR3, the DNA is TGTGCCAGTCGACCAGGGGGCGCTTATGGCTACACCTTC.

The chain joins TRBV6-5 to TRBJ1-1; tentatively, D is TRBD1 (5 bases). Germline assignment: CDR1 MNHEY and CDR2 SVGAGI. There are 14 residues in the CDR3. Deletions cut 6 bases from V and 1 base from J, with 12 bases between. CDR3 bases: TGTGCCAGCAGGGTTTGGGGACCGAACACTGAAGCTTTCTTT. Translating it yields CASRVWGPNTEAFF.

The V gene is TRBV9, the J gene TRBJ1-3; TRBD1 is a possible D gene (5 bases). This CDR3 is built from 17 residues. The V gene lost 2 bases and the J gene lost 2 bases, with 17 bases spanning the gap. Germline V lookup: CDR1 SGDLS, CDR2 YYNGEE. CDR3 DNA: TGTGCCAGCAGCGTGACGACAGACATGGGGGCTGGAAACACCATATATTTT. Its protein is CASSVTTDMGAGNTIYF.

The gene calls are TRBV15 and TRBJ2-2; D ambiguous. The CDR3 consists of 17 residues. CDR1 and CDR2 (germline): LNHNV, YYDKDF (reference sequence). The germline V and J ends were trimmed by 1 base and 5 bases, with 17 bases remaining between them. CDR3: CATSRVSGALWTGELFF. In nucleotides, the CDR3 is TGTGCCACCAGCAGAGTCTCAGGTGCTTTATGGACCGGGGAGCTGTTTTTT.